The 30 T cell receptor beta chains listed next were all sequenced from one sample in a study of CD8+ T cells in alopecia areata. cDNA reverse transcribed from extracted RNA served as the sequencing template. Profiling relied on immunoSEQ multiplex PCR, and the TCRdb table lists in-frame clones only, not all of them. This sample carries about 3,900 clones, none of them present only once. Combined cutaneous lymph node cells underwent sorting by CD4, CD8alpha, NKG2D, NKG2ACE and additional markers. What was sequenced was CD8+ T cells sorted from a lymph node. Receptors originate from a C3H/HeJ mouse with alopecia areata. The strain's MHC haplotype is H2-k.

By sample share, this clone is medium-sized. Any gene name here is a mouse gene name. The CDR3 is cut off 3 residues early in the read; its end comes from the germline J gene. The chain carries TRBV19 and TRBJ1-6; 11 positions match TRBD1. TRBJ1-6 is filed as an ORF, its function uncertain. The V and J ends lost 7 bases and 8 bases, in that order; junction bases with no gene match: 11. CDR1 is FNHDT, CDR2 SITEND, per germline (reference sequence). The CDR3 sequence is 16 residues long. The sequenced part of the CDR3 DNA is TGTGCCAGCGAACGGGACAGGGGGGCAGGTGATTCGCCC. This codes for CASERDRGAGDSP. The whole CDR3 sequence is CASERDRGAGDSPLYF.

A word on this clone: Gene names refer to mouse genes. The CDR3 extends 4 residues past the end of the read, so its final part is completed from the germline J gene. The chain recombines TRBV5 with TRBJ1-1, with D maybe TRBD1 (6 bases). The CDR3 spans 16 residues. The germline V and J ends were trimmed by 4 bases and 0 bases, with 15 bases remaining between them. CDR1 is LGHNA and CDR2 is YNLKQL in the germline V gene (reference sequence). The CDR3 here is CASSPYPGTKNTEVFF. The CDR3 DNA, read in part, is TGTGCCAGCAGCCCCTACCCCGGGACAAAGAACACA.

In this sample, this clone turned up many times. Genes here carry mouse names. The CDR3 is CASSEPGQANTEVFF. Partial CDR3 DNA: TGTGCCAGCAGTGAGCCGGGACAAGCAAACACA. The chain carries TRBV13-3 and TRBJ1-1, with D perhaps matching TRBD1 (6 bases). The read terminates 4 residues ahead of where the CDR3 ends, so the germline J gene completes it. Germline V gene lookup returns CDR1 NNHDY and CDR2 SYVADS. The CDR3 has 15 residues. Trimming left V 2 bases short and J 0 bases short, with 11 bases between.

This clone was observed at least ten times. These gene names are mouse names. The read gets to within 4 residues of the CDR3 end, and the germline J gene fills in the rest. The chain is built from TRBV13-3 and TRBJ2-5; 10 nucleotides match TRBD1. Germline CDR1 is NNHDY and CDR2 is SYVADS. This CDR3 region has 14 residues. The sequenced part of the CDR3 DNA is TGTGCCAGCAGCCCCGGGACAGGGGAGGAC. Encoded protein: CASSPGTGED. The CDR3, in full, reads CASSPGTGEDTQYF.

This clone was picked up many times. Mouse gene names and germline throughout. The read comes to an end 4 residues before the CDR3 does, leaving the germline J gene to fill in the end. V is TRBV14 and J is TRBJ2-4, with 9 bases identical to TRBD1. The germline V gene encodes CDR1 SGHDT and CDR2 FRDEAV. CDR3 length: 13 residues. Incomplete CDR3 DNA: TGTGCCAGCAGTTTCGGACAGGGGAAC. This codes for CASSFGQGN. The entire CDR3 reads CASSFGQGNTLYF. Full variable domain (rest looked up from reference TRBV14 and TRBJ2-4): EAGVTQSPRYAVLQEGQAVSFWCDPISGHDTLYWYQQPRDQGPQLLVYFRDEAVIDNSQLPSDRFSAVRPKGTNSTLKIQSAKQGDTATYLCASSFGQGNTLYFGAGTRLSVL.

This clone has a count of ten or more. The genes are named according to mouse. The observed sequence ends 4 residues before the CDR3 terminus, with the missing tail filled in from the germline J gene. This rearrangement joins TRBV19 to TRBJ2-1; maybe TRBD1 (7 bases). Trimming pared 5 bases from V and 3 bases from J, leaving 9 bases between. The germline CDR1 and CDR2 sequences are FNHDT and SITEND (reference sequence). The CDR3 loop spans 13 amino acids. This chain's CDR3 is CASSQGGYAEQFF. The DNA read from the CDR3 is TGTGCCAGCAGCCAGGGGGGCTATGCT.

The sample holds many counts of this clone. Germline and genes: mouse. The sequenced part of the CDR3 DNA is TGTGCCAGCAGCCCCCACAGGAGAGGGGCAGAA. Translation gives CASSPHRRGAE. The whole CDR3 sequence is CASSPHRRGAETLYF. The chain uses TRBV5 and TRBJ2-3; D perhaps matches TRBD1 (5 bases). The CDR3 end falls 4 residues outside the read, so it is completed with the germline J gene. This CDR3 is built from 15 residues. The V end lost 4 bases, the J end lost 3 bases, and 14 bases lay between the germline ends. Looked up from germline, CDR1 is LGHNA and CDR2 is YNLKQL (reference sequence).

Many counts were recorded for this clone. Germline and genes here are mouse. Sequencing ends 4 residues short of the CDR3 end; the germline J gene provides the rest. The chain is built from TRBV1 and TRBJ2-1, with TRBD1 matching 8 bases. From germline, CDR1 is NSQYPW and CDR2 LRSPGD (reference sequence). The length of the CDR3 is 13 residues. The V and J ends lost 4 bases and 5 bases, in that order; junction bases with no gene match: 1. The part of the CDR3 DNA that was read is TGCACCTGCAGTGGGACAGGGAATGCT. Protein: CTCSGTGNA. In full, the CDR3 reads CTCSGTGNAEQFF.

This clone is termed medium-sized (0.01 to 0.1%). Gene names are the mouse ones. The CDR3 loop is CTCSADPAGGQNTLYF. The DNA read from the CDR3 is TGCACCTGCAGTGCAGATCCTGCTGGGGGACAAAAC. This chain joins TRBV1 and TRBJ2-4; 7 bases align to TRBD2. The read terminates 4 residues before the CDR3 end, so the remaining end is supplied by the germline J gene. In germline, CDR1 is NSQYPW, CDR2 LRSPGD (reference sequence). This CDR3 contains 16 residues. J was trimmed by 3 bases and V by 0 bases; bases with no gene match: 6.

There are many counts of this clone. All gene names here are mouse names. Coverage ceases 4 residues before the CDR3 finishes, and the germline J gene fills in the end. Other nucleotide sequences from this sample produce the same CDR3. The V gene is TRBV19, the J gene TRBJ2-3, with TRBD2 matching 7 bases. CDR1 and CDR2 (germline): FNHDT, SITEND (reference sequence). The length of the CDR3 is 14 residues. After removal of 1 base from V and 1 base from J, the junction contained 0 bases not matched to a gene. The part of the CDR3 DNA that was read is TGTGCCAGCAGTATAACTGGGGGTGCAGAA. Its protein product is CASSITGGAE. The full-length CDR3 reads as CASSITGGAETLYF.

This clone was observed at least ten times. Mouse names are used for the genes. The read ends 4 residues before the CDR3 terminus; that terminus is restored from the germline J gene. The rearrangement uses TRBV13-2 and TRBJ2-1; 7 nucleotides line up with TRBD2. This CDR3 has 15 residues. V gave up 2 bases and J gave up 1 base; unmatched junction bases: 3. The germline V gene encodes CDR1 NNHNN and CDR2 SYGAGS (reference sequence). CDR3 sequence: CASGEPWGNYAEQFF. The CDR3 DNA, read in part, is TGTGCCAGCGGTGAACCCTGGGGGAACTATGCT.

Notes on this clone: Gene names and germline refer to mouse. The read terminates 4 residues ahead of where the CDR3 ends, so the germline J gene completes it. The V call is TRBV4, the J call TRBJ2-5; 9 bases map to TRBD2. The CDR3 contains 14 residues. V shed 5 bases and J 3 bases; nucleotides not matched to a gene: 3. Germline values: CDR1 LGHDT, CDR2 YNNKQL (reference sequence). CDR3 sequence reads: CASSRDWEQDTQYF. Incomplete CDR3 DNA: TGTGCCAGCAGCCGGGACTGGGAGCAAGAC.

Ten or more counts support this clone. The genes and germline here are from mouse. The read comes to an end 4 residues before the CDR3 does, leaving the germline J gene to fill in the end. The chain uses TRBV13-3 and TRBJ1-2, with a weak D call TRBD1 (5 bases). V lost 4 bases, J lost 4 bases, and 11 bases lay in between. Germline CDR1 NNHDY, CDR2 SYVADS. This CDR3 is built from 13 residues. The sequenced part of the CDR3 DNA is TGTGCCAGCAGTCAACAGGCACTCTCC. Its protein is CASSQQALS. The whole CDR3 region reads CASSQQALSDYTF.

Regarding this clone: Mouse gene names apply. The CDR3 end falls 3 residues outside the read, so it is completed with the germline J gene. This chain links TRBV14 with TRBJ1-6; D possibly corresponds to TRBD1 (5 bases). TRBJ1-6 is an open reading frame whose function is uncertain. Trimming cost V 4 bases and J 6 bases, with 14 bases left between them. CDR1 SGHDT and CDR2 FRDEAV come from the germline V gene. The CDR3 covers 15 residues. CDR3 DNA, as far as it was read: TGTGCCAGCAGTATACGCCAGGGCTTTAATTCGCCC. As protein: CASSIRQGFNSP. The entire CDR3 protein reads CASSIRQGFNSPLYF.

By proportion, this clone is medium-sized. All gene names here are mouse names. The read finishes 4 residues shy of the CDR3 end, and the germline J gene is used to complete it. The chain recombines TRBV19 with TRBJ2-2; D remains ambiguous. Per germline, CDR1 FNHDT and CDR2 SITEND (reference sequence). The CDR3 contains 12 residues. This chain's CDR3 is CASSHSTGQLYF. The DNA read from the CDR3 is TGTGCCAGCAGCCACTCGACAGGG.

This clone was seen many times. Mouse germline and gene names are used. The read falls 4 residues short of the CDR3 end, and the missing part is taken from the germline J gene. The chain links TRBV13-3 to TRBJ2-1; 9 nucleotides line up with TRBD1. Germline V gene sequence: CDR1 NNHDY, CDR2 SYVADS. The CDR3 contains 13 residues. The CDR3 is CASSEGTGAEQFF. The sequenced CDR3 bases are TGTGCCAGCAGTGAGGGGACAGGGGCT.

On this clone: The junction shows a germline mismatch at one end, possibly a read error. Here the gene names and germline are mouse. The CDR3 end lies 4 residues beyond the end of the read and is filled in from the germline J gene. The chain is built from TRBV5 and TRBJ2-1, with 8 positions matching TRBD2. The germline V gene has CDR1 LGHNA and CDR2 YNLKQL (reference sequence). This CDR3 is 16 amino acids long. The DNA read from the CDR3 is TGTGCCGGCAGCCAACCTGGGGGGAGATACTATGCT. Its protein product is CAGSQPGGRYYA. The complete CDR3 protein is CAGSQPGGRYYAEQFF.

This clone was detected many times. Mouse germline and gene names are used. The CDR3 goes on 4 residues after the read ends, and that part is filled in from the germline J gene. The V and J genes are TRBV19 and TRBJ2-1; TRBD2 matches at 8 bases. V lost 0 bases and J lost 3; bases outside the gene matches: 5. Germline V lookup: CDR1 FNHDT, CDR2 SITEND (reference sequence). The CDR3 has 16 amino acids. The sequenced CDR3 bases are TGTGCCAGCAGTATAGTCCTGGGGGGCCCCTATGCT. This sequence encodes CASSIVLGGPYA. The full CDR3 is CASSIVLGGPYAEQFF.

Comments on this clone: Gene names and germline refer to mouse. The read comes to an end 4 residues before the CDR3 does, leaving the germline J gene to fill in the end. J is TRBJ2-5 and V is TRBV13-3; 12 positions match TRBD2. The CDR3 consists of 15 residues. Germline CDR1 is NNHDY and CDR2 is SYVADS. The DNA read from the CDR3 is TGTGCCAGCAGAGCCCGGGACTGGGGGGTGGAC. Protein product: CASRARDWGVD. In full, the CDR3 reads CASRARDWGVDTQYF. The whole variable domain, filled in from reference TRBV13-3 and TRBJ2-5, reads EAAVTQSPRSKVAVTGGKVTLSCHQTNNHDYMYWYRQDTGHGLRLIHYSYVADSTEKGDIPDGYKASRPSQENFSLILELASLSQTAVYFCASRARDWGVDTQYFGPGTRLLVL.

This clone has ten or more counts. The listed genes are named as in mouse. The read gets to within 4 residues of the CDR3 end, and the germline J gene fills in the rest. V usage is TRBV31 and J usage is TRBJ1-2, with D perhaps TRBD1 (6 bases). Trimming stripped 1 base from V and 0 bases from J, with 6 bases between. Germline V gene data show CDR1 as GKSSPN and CDR2 as SITVG. The CDR3 has 13 amino acids. CDR3 residues: CAWSRTANSDYTF. CDR3 DNA, as far as it was read: TGTGCCTGGAGTCGGACAGCAAACTCC.

This clone was seen repeatedly, ten times or more. Gene and germline names: mouse. CDR3 bases read: TGTGCCAGCAGCCCCCGACAGAGACCTAGTCAAAAC. The encoded protein is CASSPRQRPSQN. The whole CDR3 sequence reads CASSPRQRPSQNTLYF. The rearrangement uses TRBV5 and TRBJ2-4, with D perhaps matching TRBD1 (5 bases). The CDR3 goes on 4 residues after the read ends, and that part is filled in from the germline J gene. Between the trimmed V and J ends, which lost 4 bases and 0 bases, there was a span of 14 bases. This CDR3 has 16 residues. Per germline, CDR1 LGHNA and CDR2 YNLKQL (reference sequence).

This clone was detected many times. Gene names and germline refer to mouse. The read finishes 4 residues shy of the CDR3 end, and the germline J gene is used to complete it. V usage is TRBV17 and J usage is TRBJ1-2, with a weak D call TRBD1 (6 bases). Germline V lookup: CDR1 MNHDT, CDR2 YYDKIL. The length of the CDR3 is 15 residues. CDR3: CASSRERLGGRDYTF. CDR3 DNA, as far as it was read: TGTGCTAGCAGTAGAGAACGACTGGGGGGGCGC. The variable domain in full, completed from reference TRBV17 and TRBJ1-2, reads DTTVKQNPRYKLARVGKPVNLICSQTMNHDTMYWYQKKPNQAPKLLLFYYDKILNREADTFEKFQSSRPNNSFCSLYIGSAGLEYSAMYLCASSRERLGGRDYTFGSGTRLLVI.

By share, this clone counts as medium-sized. Gene names refer to mouse genes. The CDR3 extends 4 residues past the end of the read, so its final part is completed from the germline J gene. J is TRBJ2-3 and V is TRBV1; 7 nucleotides match TRBD2. J gave up 0 bases and V 0 bases, and 3 bases lay outside the gene matches. The CDR3 is 16 residues long. From germline, CDR1 is NSQYPW and CDR2 LRSPGD (reference sequence). The CDR3: CTCSADLWGSAETLYF. Partial CDR3 DNA: TGCACCTGCAGTGCAGATCTCTGGGGGAGTGCAGAA.

Turning to this clone: Germline and genes: mouse. The observed sequence ends 4 residues before the CDR3 terminus, with the missing tail filled in from the germline J gene. This sequence joins TRBV2 and TRBJ2-1, with D maybe TRBD1 (5 bases). The V end lost 0 bases, the J end lost 1 base, and 7 bases lay between the germline ends. The germline V gene encodes CDR1 LGHNA and CDR2 YSYQKL. The CDR3 length is 15 residues. CDR3 sequence reads: CASSQDPGNYAEQFF. The CDR3 DNA, read in part, is TGTGCCAGCAGCCAAGATCCAGGGAACTATGCT.

This clone was seen ten or more times. Gene labels here are mouse ones. The read comes to an end 4 residues before the CDR3 does, leaving the germline J gene to fill in the end. The chain links TRBV13-3 to TRBJ2-3; 8 bases are a match to TRBD2. Germline V lookup: CDR1 NNHDY, CDR2 SYVADS. V lost 0 bases, J lost 4 bases, and 1 base stayed unmatched. The CDR3 spans 14 residues. CDR3 in amino acids: CASSDDWGPETLYF. The CDR3 DNA, read in part, is TGTGCCAGCAGTGATGACTGGGGGCCAGAA.

This clone is categorized as medium-sized. The genes and germline here are from mouse. The CDR3 loop reads CASSTGDTEVFF. CDR3 bases read: TGTGCTAGCAGTACAGGGGACACA. The V and J genes are TRBV17 and TRBJ1-1; perhaps TRBD1 as D (6 bases). Read data end 4 residues before the CDR3 end; the end is taken from the germline J gene. Between the trimmed V and J ends, which lost 4 bases and 3 bases, there was a span of 6 bases. Germline V gene data show CDR1 as MNHDT and CDR2 as YYDKIL. The CDR3 is 12 amino acids.

This clone is labeled medium-sized (0.01 to 0.1%). Genes and germline come from the mouse. The CDR3 extends 4 residues past the end of the read, so its final part is completed from the germline J gene. The chain recombines TRBV17 with TRBJ2-3, with 8 bases identical to TRBD2. The CDR3 totals 16 residues. V was pared by 3 bases and J by 0 bases, with 5 bases of the junction left unmatched. Germline CDR1 is MNHDT and CDR2 is YYDKIL. Partial CDR3 DNA: TGTGCTAGCAGTAGGGGGACTGGAGCTAGTGCAGAA. This translates into CASSRGTGASAE. The entire CDR3 is CASSRGTGASAETLYF.

In its sample, this clone is medium-sized. All gene names here are mouse names. The missing CDR3 end, 4 residues past where the read stops, is filled in from the germline J gene. The chain joins TRBV29 to TRBJ2-7; 10 bases map to TRBD1. The CDR3 is 17 residues long. Germline V lookup: CDR1 MSHET, CDR2 SYDVDS. Trimming removed 3 bases from V and 0 bases from J; junction bases left unmatched: 8. The CDR3: CASSFGTGVRSSYEQYF. The CDR3 DNA, read in part, is TGTGCTAGCAGTTTTGGGACAGGGGTCAGGAGCTCCTAT.

This clone was seen at least ten times. The germline and genes are mouse ones. The read falls 3 residues short of the CDR3 end, and the missing part is taken from the germline J gene. The gene calls are TRBV13-3 and TRBJ1-6; D gene unclear. TRBJ1-6 is treated as an ORF (open reading frame) with a function not yet certain. Germline CDR1 and CDR2: NNHDY and SYVADS. The CDR3 is made up of 14 amino acids. Trimming stripped 1 base from V and 6 bases from J, with 8 bases between. The chain's CDR3 is CASSDHSINSPLYF. The sequenced CDR3 bases are TGTGCCAGCAGTGATCACAGCATTAATTCGCCC.

Many counts were recorded for this clone. The gene names given are mouse names. Read coverage stops 4 residues before the CDR3 terminus; the germline J gene supplies the remainder. The chain has TRBV29 and TRBJ2-7, with a possible D match to TRBD1 (5 bases). Germline CDR1 MSHET, CDR2 SYDVDS. The CDR3 loop spans 12 amino acids. The CDR3 bases that were read are TGTGCTAGCAGTTTATTCAGGGAT. This gives the protein CASSLFRD. The whole CDR3 protein is CASSLFRDEQYF.